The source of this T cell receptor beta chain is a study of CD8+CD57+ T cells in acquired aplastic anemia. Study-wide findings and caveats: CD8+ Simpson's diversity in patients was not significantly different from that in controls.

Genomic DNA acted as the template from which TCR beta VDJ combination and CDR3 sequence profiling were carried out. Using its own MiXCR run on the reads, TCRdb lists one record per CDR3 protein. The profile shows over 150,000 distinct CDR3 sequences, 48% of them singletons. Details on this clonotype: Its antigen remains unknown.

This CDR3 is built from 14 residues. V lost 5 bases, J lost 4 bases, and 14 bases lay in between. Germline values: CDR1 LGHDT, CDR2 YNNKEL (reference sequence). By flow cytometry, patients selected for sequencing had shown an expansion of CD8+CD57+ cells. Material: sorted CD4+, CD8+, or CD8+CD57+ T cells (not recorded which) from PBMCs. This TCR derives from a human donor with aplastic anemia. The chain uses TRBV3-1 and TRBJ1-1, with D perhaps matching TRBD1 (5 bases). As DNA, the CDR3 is TGTGCCAGCAGCGACACTGGGGGGGGCACTGAAGCTTTCTTT. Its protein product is CASSDTGGGTEAFF.